The 25 T cell receptor beta chains below come from one sample, sequenced in a study of blood T cell repertoires in COVID-19. Assay: immunoSEQ multiplex PCR; the TCRdb copy retains only in-frame clones and omits some. The table lists about 200,000 clones, 88% of them singletons. Sample: peripheral blood. Every receptor here comes from a middle-aged man with active or convalescent COVID-19.

J is TRBJ2-3 and V is TRBV3-1 (or the pseudogene TRBV3-2); 9 nucleotides align to TRBD2. V shed 0 bases and J 4 bases; nucleotides not matched to a gene: 5. Per germline, CDR1 LGHDT and CDR2 YNNKEL (reference sequence). CDR3 length: 16 amino acids. The CDR3 spells CASSQDVGGGADTQYF. The CDR3 nucleotides are TGTGCCAGCAGCCAAGATGTCGGCGGGGGGGCAGATACGCAGTATTTT.

The chain is built from TRBV28 and TRBJ1-6, with TRBD1 as a possible D gene (5 bases). Per the germline V gene, CDR1 is MDHEN and CDR2 is SYDVKM. The CDR3 has 16 amino acids. V lost 2 bases, J lost 0 bases, and 8 bases lay in between. CDR3 loop: CASSLPQGSYNSPLHF. The CDR3 DNA is TGTGCCAGCAGTTTACCGCAGGGCTCCTATAATTCACCCCTCCACTTT.

This clone was observed a single time. The rearrangement joins TRBV19 to TRBJ2-7; 12 bases match TRBD2. The length of the CDR3 is 18 residues. V trimming: 5 bases; J trimming: 2 bases; junction bases outside the gene matches: 13. The germline CDR1 and CDR2 sequences are LNHDA and SQIVND (reference sequence). CDR3 residues: CASSEFLGGLAGPYEQYF. DNA of the CDR3: TGTGCCAGTAGTGAGTTTTTGGGTGGACTAGCGGGACCCTACGAGCAGTACTTC.

This sequence joins TRBV7-2 and TRBJ2-7, with D hard to call. The CDR3 extends over 15 amino acids. Trimming took 1 base from V and 0 from J, leaving 10 bases between them. Germline CDR1 and CDR2: SGHTA and FQGNSA. This CDR3 is CASSLVLRSSYEQYF. CDR3 DNA sequence: TGTGCCAGCAGCTTAGTCCTGCGGAGCTCCTACGAGCAGTACTTC.

This chain connects TRBV10-1 to TRBJ2-1, with 11 nucleotides matching TRBD2. Trimming at V came to 6 bases and at J to 5 bases, leaving 6 bases not matched to a gene. Germline CDR1 and CDR2: WNHNN and SYGVQD (reference sequence). CDR3 length equals 15 residues. Written as DNA, the CDR3 is TGCGCCAGCAGAACACTAGCGGGGGAGGACAATGAGCAGTTCTTC. Its protein product is CASRTLAGEDNEQFF.

The chain carries TRBV19 and TRBJ1-6; possible D gene TRBD1, 5 bases. V lost 1 base and J lost 0, with 13 bases in between. Germline V lookup: CDR1 LNHDA, CDR2 SQIVND (reference sequence). CDR3 length equals 18 residues. Written as DNA, the CDR3 is TGTGCCAGTAGTATAGCCGCGACAGCGAACTCCTATAATTCACCCCTCCACTTT. Amino acids: CASSIAATANSYNSPLHF.

The J gene is TRBJ1-3, the V gene TRBV7-9, with D possibly matching TRBD1 (5 bases). The CDR3 spans 15 residues. The V gene's germline CDR1 is SEHNR and CDR2 FQNEAQ (reference sequence). V was trimmed by 5 bases and J by 3 bases, leaving 14 bases between them. CDR3 sequence: CASSQDGRDGNTIYF. The CDR3 region has the DNA TGTGCCAGCAGCCAAGACGGCAGGGATGGAAACACCATATATTTT.

The chain carries TRBV6-6 and TRBJ1-3; D perhaps matches TRBD1 (6 bases). Between the trimmed V and J ends, which lost 0 bases and 4 bases, there was a span of 10 bases. Germline CDR1 MNHNY, CDR2 SVGAGI (reference sequence). The CDR3 contains 15 residues. CDR3 amino acids: CASSYSSGVGNTIYF. The CDR3 bases are TGTGCCAGCAGTTACTCGTCAGGGGTCGGAAACACCATATATTTT.

Regarding this clone: Relative to the germline gene, one junction end is altered; a read error may explain this. The rearrangement uses TRBV2 and TRBJ1-2; 7 bases line up with TRBD1. CDR1 and CDR2 (germline): SNHLY, FYNNEI. This CDR3 region has 11 residues. CDR3 sequence (DNA): TGTGCCAGCAGCCAGACAGGGTTCCCGTTCTTC. Amino acids: CASSQTGFPFF.

The chain is built from TRBV25-1 and TRBJ2-2; TRBD1 is a possible D gene (5 bases). Trimming cost V 2 bases and J 0 bases, with 7 bases left between them. The CDR3 consists of 15 residues. Germline V lookup: CDR1 MGHDK, CDR2 SYGVNS. The CDR3 DNA follows: TGTGCCAGCAGTGAAGAGACAGCGAACACCGGGGAGCTGTTTTTT. It is translated as CASSEETANTGELFF.

The V call is TRBV5-1, the J call TRBJ1-4, with 7 bases lining up with TRBD1. The V gene end was trimmed by 4 bases and the J gene end by 5 bases; junction bases not matched to a gene: 17. Looked up from germline, CDR1 is SGHRS and CDR2 is YFSETQ. The CDR3 is made up of 18 amino acids. The DNA of the CDR3 is TGCGCCAGCAGCCGAAGGCCGCCACAGGGGACCGGGAATGAAAAACTGTTTTTT. Translating it yields CASSRRPPQGTGNEKLFF.

This clone was seen a few times. V is TRBV2 and J is TRBJ1-2, with TRBD1 identical over 8 bases. The CDR3 spans 13 residues. The germline V gene encodes CDR1 SNHLY and CDR2 FYNNEI. J lost 7 bases, V lost 9 bases, and 10 bases had no gene match. The CDR3 reads CASGSGQVAGYTF. The CDR3 region has the DNA TGTGCCAGTGGGTCGGGACAGGTGGCTGGCTACACCTTC.

V gene TRBV28 combines with J gene TRBJ2-2, with 8 bases that match TRBD1. Germline-derived CDR1 and CDR2 are MDHEN and SYDVKM. This CDR3 spans 15 amino acids. V shed 4 bases, J shed 5 bases, and the junction held 6 bases outside the gene matches. The CDR3 region is CASSSGGASTGELFF. The CDR3 DNA reads TGTGCCAGCAGTTCAGGGGGCGCGTCAACCGGGGAGCTGTTTTTT.

This chain links TRBV20-1 with TRBJ1-4; D might be TRBD1 (5 bases). The germline gives CDR1 DFQATT, CDR2 SNEGSKA (reference sequence). The CDR3 runs 15 residues. Trimming removed 5 bases at V and 6 bases at J, with 19 bases between. The DNA of the CDR3 is TGCAGTGCTCGTGATAGACAGCAAAGGCATGAAAAACTGTTTTTT. Encoded protein: CSARDRQQRHEKLFF.

This chain uses TRBV28 with TRBJ1-1; D remains unclear. With 5 bases removed from V and 4 bases from J, the gap between germline ends came to 5 bases. Germline V gene lookup returns CDR1 MDHEN and CDR2 SYDVKM. The CDR3 consists of 11 residues. The CDR3 protein is CASSPITEAFF. As DNA, the CDR3 is TGTGCCAGCAGTCCAATCACTGAAGCTTTCTTT.

The CDR3 loop reads CASSTGTSGYNEQFF. The CDR3 DNA sequence: TGTGCCAGCAGCACGGGGACTAGCGGGTACAATGAGCAGTTCTTC. The rearrangement uses TRBV7-9 and TRBJ2-1; TRBD2 agrees at 12 bases. The CDR3 loop spans 15 amino acids. V lost 5 bases, J lost 4 bases, and 3 bases stayed unmatched. CDR1 SEHNR and CDR2 FQNEAQ come from the germline V gene (reference sequence).

The chain joins TRBV2 to TRBJ2-7; TRBD1 agrees at 9 bases. The CDR3 extends over 14 amino acids. Per germline, CDR1 SNHLY and CDR2 FYNNEI. V lost 4 bases to trimming and J lost 6 bases; unmatched junction nucleotides: 7. For the CDR3, the DNA is TGTGCCAGCAGTGCAGGGACAGGGCAACGCGAGCAGTACTTC. Its translation: CASSAGTGQREQYF.

The chain combines TRBV5-1 with TRBJ1-1, with D tentatively TRBD1 (5 bases). Germline V lookup: CDR1 SGHRS, CDR2 YFSETQ. CDR3 length: 15 residues. V was clipped by 2 bases and J by 1 base, with 12 bases between them. The CDR3 loop is CASSFQGDWNTEAFF. CDR3 nucleotide sequence: TGCGCCAGCAGCTTTCAAGGGGACTGGAACACTGAAGCTTTCTTT.

V gene TRBV6-2 or TRBV6-3 combines with J gene TRBJ1-3, with TRBD1 matching over 7 bases. The germline V gene has CDR1 MNHEY and CDR2 SVGEGT. After removal of 5 bases from V and 1 base from J, the junction contained 5 bases not matched to a gene. The CDR3 extends over 15 amino acids. The CDR3 region has the DNA TGTGCCAGCAGTCGACAGGGACCGTCTGGAAACACCATATATTTT. It is translated as CASSRQGPSGNTIYF.

The V gene is TRBV2, the J gene TRBJ2-7; 8 positions match TRBD2. Looked up from germline, CDR1 is SNHLY and CDR2 is FYNNEI. This CDR3 contains 13 residues. V lost 7 bases and J lost 3; bases outside the gene matches: 5. CDR3 nucleotide sequence: TGTGCCAGCAAATCCGGGACTAGCTACGAGCAGTACTTC. Translation gives CASKSGTSYEQYF.

The V call is TRBV15, the J call TRBJ2-2; the match to TRBD2 covers 9 bases. V dropped 0 bases and J dropped 6; count of bases not matched to a gene: 14. The CDR3 length is 19 residues. From germline, CDR1 is LNHNV and CDR2 YYDKDF (reference sequence). CDR3 residues: CATSRDASGVTDGAGELFF. Here the CDR3 DNA reads TGTGCCACCAGCAGAGACGCTAGCGGGGTTACGGACGGGGCCGGGGAGCTGTTTTTT.

This clone was picked up a small number of times. The chain combines TRBV19 with TRBJ2-7; 10 nucleotides line up with TRBD1. The CDR3 runs 14 residues. Per germline, CDR1 LNHDA and CDR2 SQIVND (reference sequence). V shed 5 bases, J shed 6 bases, and the junction held 7 bases outside the gene matches. The CDR3 coding sequence is TGTGCCAGTAGTCTCGGGACAGGGGACTCCGAGCAGTACTTC. Translating it yields CASSLGTGDSEQYF.

This clone has only one observation. J is TRBJ2-3 and V is TRBV29-1, with TRBD1 identical over 8 bases. The CDR3 is 20 amino acids. CDR1 SQVTM and CDR2 ANQGSEA come from the germline V gene. The V gene end was trimmed by 2 bases and the J gene end by 1 base; junction bases not matched to a gene: 20. The CDR3 protein is CSVEISRWDQGAFGTDTQYF. CDR3 bases: TGCAGCGTTGAAATATCGCGGTGGGATCAGGGGGCGTTTGGCACAGATACGCAGTATTTT.

The J gene is TRBJ1-5, the V gene TRBV19; D not certain. The germline V gene encodes CDR1 LNHDA and CDR2 SQIVND (reference sequence). The CDR3 runs to 13 residues. V lost 4 bases and J lost 6, with 10 bases in between. The CDR3 bases are TGTGCCAGTAGTACCCTGCCTAGTCAGCCCCAGCATTTT. It encodes CASSTLPSQPQHF. The variable domain in full, with the rest retrieved from reference TRBV19 and TRBJ1-5, is DGGITQSPKYLFRKEGQNVTLSCEQNLNHDAMYWYRQDPGQGLRLIYYSQIVNDFQKGDIAEGYSVSREKKESFPLTVTSAQKNPTAFYLCASSTLPSQPQHFGDGTRLSIL.

The chain couples TRBV6-2 or TRBV6-3 to TRBJ2-1, with TRBD2 identical over 7 bases. This CDR3 has 15 amino acids. Germline V gene data show CDR1 as MNHEY and CDR2 as SVGEGT. Trimming took 4 bases from V and 8 from J; bases not matched to a gene: 11. The CDR3 reads CASSSRREKIYEQFF. The CDR3 DNA sequence: TGTGCCAGCAGTTCGAGGCGGGAGAAGATCTATGAGCAGTTCTTC.